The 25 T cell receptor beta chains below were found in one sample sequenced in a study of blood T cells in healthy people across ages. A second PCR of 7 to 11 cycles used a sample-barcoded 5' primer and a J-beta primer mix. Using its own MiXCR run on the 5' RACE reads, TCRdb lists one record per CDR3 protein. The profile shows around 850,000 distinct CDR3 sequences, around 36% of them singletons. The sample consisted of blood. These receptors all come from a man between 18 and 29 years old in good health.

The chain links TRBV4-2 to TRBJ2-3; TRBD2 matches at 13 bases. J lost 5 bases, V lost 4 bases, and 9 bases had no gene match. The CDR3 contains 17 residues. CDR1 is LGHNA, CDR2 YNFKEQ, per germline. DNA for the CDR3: TGTGCCAGCAGCCTGACCGGGACTAGCGGGGCCATAGATACGCAGTATTTT. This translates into CASSLTGTSGAIDTQYF.

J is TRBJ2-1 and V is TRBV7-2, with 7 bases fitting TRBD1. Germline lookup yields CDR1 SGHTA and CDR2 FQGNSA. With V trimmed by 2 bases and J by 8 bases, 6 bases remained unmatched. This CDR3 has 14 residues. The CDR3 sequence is CASSLYRGLDEQFF. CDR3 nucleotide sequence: TGTGCCAGCAGCTTATACAGGGGTCTAGATGAGCAGTTCTTC.

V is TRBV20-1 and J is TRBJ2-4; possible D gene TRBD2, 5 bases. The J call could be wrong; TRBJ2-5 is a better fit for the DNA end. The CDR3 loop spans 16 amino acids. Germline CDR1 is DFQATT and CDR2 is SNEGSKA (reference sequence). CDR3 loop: CSARDHGSRSGETQYF. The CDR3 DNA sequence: TGCAGTGCTAGAGATCATGGGAGCCGTTCCGGAGAGACCCAGTACTTC.

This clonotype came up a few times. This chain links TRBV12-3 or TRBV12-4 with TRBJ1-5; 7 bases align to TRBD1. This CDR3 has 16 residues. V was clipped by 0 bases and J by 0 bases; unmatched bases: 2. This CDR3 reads CASSLAGGVSNQPQHF. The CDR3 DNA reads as TGTGCCAGCAGTTTAGCAGGGGGCGTTAGCAATCAGCCCCAGCATTTT.

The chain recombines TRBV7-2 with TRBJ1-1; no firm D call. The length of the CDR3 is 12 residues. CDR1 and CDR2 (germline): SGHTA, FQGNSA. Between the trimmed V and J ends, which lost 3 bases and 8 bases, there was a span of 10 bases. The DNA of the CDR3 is TGTGCCAGCAGCTTCCGGGTTTCAGAAGCTTTCTTT. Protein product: CASSFRVSEAFF.

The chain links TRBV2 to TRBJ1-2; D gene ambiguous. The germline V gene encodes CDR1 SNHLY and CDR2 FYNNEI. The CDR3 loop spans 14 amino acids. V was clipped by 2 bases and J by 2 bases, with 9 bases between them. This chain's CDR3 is CASSETGRNYGYTF. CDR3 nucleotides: TGTGCCAGCAGTGAAACTGGCCGCAACTATGGCTACACCTTC.

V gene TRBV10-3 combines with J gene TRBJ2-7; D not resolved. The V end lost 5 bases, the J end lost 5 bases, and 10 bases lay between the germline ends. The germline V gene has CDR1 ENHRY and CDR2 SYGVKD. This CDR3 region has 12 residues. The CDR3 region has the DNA TGTGCCATCAGTTCGGGTCGCCACGAGCAGTACTTC. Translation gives CAISSGRHEQYF.

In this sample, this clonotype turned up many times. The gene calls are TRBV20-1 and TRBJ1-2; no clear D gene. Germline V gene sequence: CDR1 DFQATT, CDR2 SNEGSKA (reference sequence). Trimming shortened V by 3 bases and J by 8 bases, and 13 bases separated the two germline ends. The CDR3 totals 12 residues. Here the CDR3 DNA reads TGCAGTGCTAGTCTACGCCCGCGGGGCTACACCTTC. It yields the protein CSASLRPRGYTF.

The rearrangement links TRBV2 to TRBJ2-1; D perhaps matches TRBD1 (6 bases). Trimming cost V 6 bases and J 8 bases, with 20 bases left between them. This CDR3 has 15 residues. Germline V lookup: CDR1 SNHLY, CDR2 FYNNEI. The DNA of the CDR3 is TGTGCCAGCAGCCCTCCAGAACAGGGCCACGATGAGCAGTTCTTC. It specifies CASSPPEQGHDEQFF.

The CDR3 sequence: CATSGYRGRALVGETQYF. Written as DNA, the CDR3 is TGTGCCACCAGTGGATACAGGGGAAGGGCACTAGTTGGAGAGACCCAGTACTTC. The genes are TRBV24-1 and TRBJ2-7; 7 bases are shared with TRBD1. With the DNA end fitting TRBJ2-5 better, the J assignment may be wrong. This CDR3 comprises 18 residues. Germline V gene data show CDR1 as KGHDR and CDR2 as SFDVKD.

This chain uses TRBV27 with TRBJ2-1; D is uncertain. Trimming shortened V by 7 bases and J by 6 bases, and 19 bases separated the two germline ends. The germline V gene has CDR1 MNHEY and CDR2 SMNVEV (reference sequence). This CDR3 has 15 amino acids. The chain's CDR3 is CASKATTGIFNEQFF. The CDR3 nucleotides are TGTGCCAGCAAAGCAACTACGGGTATATTCAATGAGCAGTTCTTC.

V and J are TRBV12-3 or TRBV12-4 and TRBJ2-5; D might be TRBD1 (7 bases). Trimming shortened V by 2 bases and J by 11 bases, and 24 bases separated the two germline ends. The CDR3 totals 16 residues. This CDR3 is CASSLQAGGYGNEQYF. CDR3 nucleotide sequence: TGTGCCAGCAGTTTACAGGCAGGGGGGTATGGTAATGAGCAGTACTTC.

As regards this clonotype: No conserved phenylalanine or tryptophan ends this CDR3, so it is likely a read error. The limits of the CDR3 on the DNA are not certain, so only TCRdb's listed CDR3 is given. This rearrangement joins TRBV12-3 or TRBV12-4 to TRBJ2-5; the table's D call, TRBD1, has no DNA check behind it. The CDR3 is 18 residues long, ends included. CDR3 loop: CASSLGPGTGGSGYTFGS.

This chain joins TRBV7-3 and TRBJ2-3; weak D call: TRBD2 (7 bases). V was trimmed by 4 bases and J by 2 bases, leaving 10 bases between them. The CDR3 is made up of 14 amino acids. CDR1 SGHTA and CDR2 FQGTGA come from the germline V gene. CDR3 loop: CASSSGGYTDTQYF. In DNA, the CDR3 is TGTGCCAGCAGCTCGGGGGGCTACACAGATACGCAGTATTTT. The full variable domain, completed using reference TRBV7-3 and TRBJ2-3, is GAGVSQTPSNKVTEKGKYVELRCDPISGHTALYWYRQSLGQGPEFLIYFQGTGAADDSGLPNDRFFAVRPEGSVSTLKIQRTERGDSAVYLCASSSGGYTDTQYFGPGTRLTVL.

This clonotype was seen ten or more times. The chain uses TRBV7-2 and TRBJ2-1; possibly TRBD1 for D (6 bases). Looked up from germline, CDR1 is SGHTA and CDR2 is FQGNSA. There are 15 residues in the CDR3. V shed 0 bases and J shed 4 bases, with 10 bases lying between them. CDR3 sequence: CASSLAGATYNEQFF. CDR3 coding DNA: TGTGCCAGCAGCTTAGCGGGGGCCACTTACAATGAGCAGTTCTTC.

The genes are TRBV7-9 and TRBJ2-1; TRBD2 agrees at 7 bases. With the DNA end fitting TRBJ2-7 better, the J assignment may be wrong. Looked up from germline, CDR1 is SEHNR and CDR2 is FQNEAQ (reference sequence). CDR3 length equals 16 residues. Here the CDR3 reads CASSLPRLGRGNEQYF. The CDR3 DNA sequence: TGTGCCAGCAGCTTACCCCGTCTAGGGAGGGGCAATGAGCAGTACTTC.

The CDR3 loop is CASNRGQGASDTEAFF. The DNA for the CDR3 is TGTGCCAGCAACCGAGGACAGGGGGCGTCGGACACTGAAGCTTTCTTT. This chain joins TRBV7-9 and TRBJ1-1, with 11 bases aligning to TRBD1. The V and J ends lost 7 bases and 3 bases, in that order; junction bases with no gene match: 10. The CDR3 is 16 amino acids. CDR1 is SEHNR, CDR2 FQNEAQ, per germline (reference sequence).

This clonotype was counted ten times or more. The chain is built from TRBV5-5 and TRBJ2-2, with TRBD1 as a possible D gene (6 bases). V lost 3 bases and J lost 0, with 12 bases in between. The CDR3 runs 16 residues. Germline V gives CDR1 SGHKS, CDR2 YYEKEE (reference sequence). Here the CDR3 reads CASSSAGAPNTGELFF. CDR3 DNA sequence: TGTGCCAGCAGCTCGGCAGGGGCCCCGAACACCGGGGAGCTGTTTTTT.

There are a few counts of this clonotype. CDR3 in DNA: TGCAGTGCTAGAGATCAGGGACAGGCGAAGAACACTGAAGCTTTCTTT. Amino acids: CSARDQGQAKNTEAFF. The chain uses TRBV20-1 and TRBJ1-1, with 8 bases aligning to TRBD1. The CDR3 runs to 16 residues. Germline CDR1 DFQATT, CDR2 SNEGSKA (reference sequence). After removal of 0 bases from V and 1 base from J, the junction contained 7 bases not matched to a gene.

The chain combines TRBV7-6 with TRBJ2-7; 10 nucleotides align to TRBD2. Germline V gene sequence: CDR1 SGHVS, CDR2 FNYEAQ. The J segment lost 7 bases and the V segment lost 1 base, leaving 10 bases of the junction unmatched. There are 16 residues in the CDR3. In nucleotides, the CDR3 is TGTGCCAGCAGCTTAGTCGTGAGCGGGGGGGCCCATGAGCAGTACTTC. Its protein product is CASSLVVSGGAHEQYF.

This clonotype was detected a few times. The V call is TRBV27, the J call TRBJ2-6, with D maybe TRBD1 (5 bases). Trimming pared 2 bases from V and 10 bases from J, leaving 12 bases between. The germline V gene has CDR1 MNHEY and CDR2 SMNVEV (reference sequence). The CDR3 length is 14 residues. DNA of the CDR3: TGTGCCAGCAGTTTAGGGGCAGCTCAAAACGTCCTGACTTTC. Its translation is CASSLGAAQNVLTF.

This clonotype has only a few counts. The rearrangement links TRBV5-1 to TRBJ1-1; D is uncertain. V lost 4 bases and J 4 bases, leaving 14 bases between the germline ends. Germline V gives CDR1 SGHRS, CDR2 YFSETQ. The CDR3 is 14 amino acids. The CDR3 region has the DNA TGCGCCAGCAGCCCTATGTCTTTTGGCACTGAAGCTTTCTTT. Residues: CASSPMSFGTEAFF.

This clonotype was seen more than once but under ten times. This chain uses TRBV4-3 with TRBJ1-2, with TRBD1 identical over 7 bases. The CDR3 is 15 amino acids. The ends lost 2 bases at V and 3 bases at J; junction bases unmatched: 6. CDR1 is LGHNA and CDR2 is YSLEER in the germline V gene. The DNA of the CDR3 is TGCGCCAGCAGCCAAATAGACAGGGATCACTATGGCTACACCTTC. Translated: CASSQIDRDHYGYTF.

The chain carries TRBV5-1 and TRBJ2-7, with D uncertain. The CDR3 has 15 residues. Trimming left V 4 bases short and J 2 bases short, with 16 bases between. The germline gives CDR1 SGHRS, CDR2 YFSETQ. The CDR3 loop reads CASSPTGERAYEQYF. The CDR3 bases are TGCGCCAGCAGCCCCACTGGGGAACGGGCCTACGAGCAGTACTTC.

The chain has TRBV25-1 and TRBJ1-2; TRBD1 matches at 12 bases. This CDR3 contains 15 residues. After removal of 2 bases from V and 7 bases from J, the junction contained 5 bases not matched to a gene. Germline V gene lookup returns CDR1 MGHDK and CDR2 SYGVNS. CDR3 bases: TGTGCCAGCAGTGAAACCGGGACAGGGGGCTCTGGCTACACCTTC. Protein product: CASSETGTGGSGYTF.